Listed below are T cell receptor beta chains from one sample, sequenced in a study of blood T cells in healthy people across ages. In TCRdb, the 5' RACE reads were re-called with MiXCR into one record per CDR3 protein. The sample yields over 700,000 distinct CDR3 sequences, less than 70% seen once. Sequenced input: blood. All receptors derive from an elderly man in good health. The CDR3 runs from the conserved cysteine through the conserved F or W. D genes are given only for firm matches. Not all rows give a size; the values are once, few, many and, for expanded clones, a class.

V: TRBV28
D: TRBD1
size: few
J: TRBJ1-1
DNA: TGTGCCAGCAGTCCCCACAGGGGAGTGAACACTGAAGCTTTCTTT
CDR3: CASSPHRGVNTEAFF

V: TRBV7-9
D: -
size: many
J: TRBJ2-1
DNA: TGTGCCAGCAGCTTAGTGGTAGGTGGGTTTGTCAATGAGCAGTTCTTC
CDR3: CASSLVVGGFVNEQFF

V: TRBV29-1
D: -
size: -
J: TRBJ1-5
DNA: TGCAGCGGGGGACATCCTAATCAGCCCCAGCATTTT
CDR3: CSGGHPNQPQHF

V: TRBV2
D: TRBD2
size: -
J: TRBJ2-1
DNA: TGTGCCAGCAGTGAGGCTATGTCGCTAGCGGGAGATCTGTTCTTC
CDR3: CASSEAMSLAGDLFF

V: TRBV7-2
D: TRBD2
size: -
J: TRBJ2-5
DNA: TGTGCCAGCAGCTTAGCCGCTAGCGGGCACATGAATGAGCAGTACTTC
CDR3: CASSLAASGHMNEQYF

V: TRBV25-1
D: -
size: -
J: TRBJ1-6
DNA: TGTGCCAGCAGTGAATCGTGGGGCGTCGATTCCTATAATTCACCCCTCCACTTT
CDR3: CASSESWGVDSYNSPLHF

V: TRBV4-2
D: -
size: few
J: TRBJ2-7
DNA: TGTGCCAGCAGCCACGACCAGTACGAGCAGTACTTC
CDR3: CASSHDQYEQYF

V: TRBV29-1
D: TRBD1
size: -
J: TRBJ1-2
DNA: TGCAGCGTTGATGCAGCAGGGGGCTATGGCTACACCTTC
CDR3: CSVDAAGGYGYTF

V: TRBV20-1
D: -
size: few
J: TRBJ1-2
DNA: TGCAGTGCTAGAGACGCCGTGGGACCGAGCGGCTACACCTTC
CDR3: CSARDAVGPSGYTF

V: TRBV7-8
D: -
size: -
J: TRBJ1-1
DNA: TGTGCCAGCAGCTTATTGCAGGGTTACACTGAAGCTTTCTTT
CDR3: CASSLLQGYTEAFF

V: TRBV5-6
D: TRBD1
size: -
J: TRBJ1-1
DNA: TGTGCCAGCAGCTTTCAGGGGGGCCTGAACACTGAAGCTTTCTTT
CDR3: CASSFQGGLNTEAFF

V: TRBV7-6
D: -
size: few
J: TRBJ2-6
DNA: TGTGCCAGCAGCTTAGTTGGGACCTCTGGGGCCAACGTCCTGACTTTC
CDR3: CASSLVGTSGANVLTF

V: TRBV2
D: -
size: -
J: TRBJ2-3
DNA: TGTGCCAGCAGTGAAGCAGGCAGGGTCGCGGCAGATACGCAGTATTTT
CDR3: CASSEAGRVAADTQYF

V: TRBV11-2
D: TRBD2
size: -
J: TRBJ2-7
DNA: TGTGCCAGCAGCTTAAGTAGCGGGAGTTTATACAATGAGCAGTACTTC
CDR3: CASSLSSGSLYNEQYF

V: TRBV5-6
D: -
size: -
J: TRBJ2-7
DNA: TGTGCCAGCAGCTCCTCGGGACGACTATACAATGAGCAGTACTTC
CDR3: CASSSSGRLYNEQYF

V: TRBV11-2
D: TRBD2
size: -
J: TRBJ2-1
DNA: TGTGCCAGCAGCCCATTGAGAAGGCTGGGACTAGCGGGAGGGCCCGGAGATGAGCAGTTCTTC
CDR3: CASSPLRRLGLAGGPGDEQFF

V: TRBV7-6
D: TRBD2
size: few
J: TRBJ2-7
DNA: TGTGCCAGCGGACCGGGACTAGAAGCCTACGAGCAGTACTTC
CDR3: CASGPGLEAYEQYF

V: TRBV7-2
D: -
size: -
J: TRBJ2-3
DNA: TGTGCCAGCAGGCTCCCGGCCCCCACAGATACGCAGTATTTT
CDR3: CASRLPAPTDTQYF

V: TRBV5-1
D: TRBD1
size: few
J: TRBJ2-7
DNA: TGCGCCAGCAGCGTGGACAGGACCTACGAGCAGTACTTC
CDR3: CASSVDRTYEQYF

V: TRBV6-1
D: TRBD2
size: -
J: TRBJ2-6
DNA: TGTGCCAGCAGTCCGGTGACTAGCGGGACTTCTGGGGCCAACGTCCTGACTTTC
CDR3: CASSPVTSGTSGANVLTF

V: TRBV2
D: -
size: once
J: TRBJ2-3
DNA: TGTGCCAGCAGACATCACGGAAGTTGGGCCGAGGGGTTCCATAGATACGCGCATTTT
CDR3: CASRHHGSWAEGFHRYAHF

V: TRBV20-1
D: TRBD2
size: -
J: TRBJ2-1
DNA: TGCAGTGCGCCCATGCTGACTAGCGGCAACAATGAGCAGTTCTTC
CDR3: CSAPMLTSGNNEQFF